These 15 T cell receptor beta chains came from one sample sequenced in a study of T-cell memory formation after mild COVID-19. TCRdb reanalysed the 5' RACE reads using MiXCR and keeps one entry per CDR3 protein. The table records 300,000 or so distinct CDR3 sequences, 15% to 20% of them present only once. The sequenced sample was PBMCs or a T cell subset sorted from them (not recorded which). These receptors came from a young man who had mild COVID-19 (a few samples of this study predate the infection). Cell type and time point are not known.

This clonotype was recorded a few times. The chain is built from TRBV7-9 and TRBJ2-7; 7 positions match TRBD2. The CDR3 totals 15 residues. After removal of 1 base from V and 3 bases from J, the junction contained 6 bases not matched to a gene. CDR1 is SEHNR and CDR2 is FQNEAQ in the germline V gene (reference sequence). DNA for the CDR3: TGTGCCAGCAGCTTAGTCCCTCGCGGGAGCTACGAGCAGTACTTC. This gives the protein CASSLVPRGSYEQYF.

This sequence joins TRBV4-1 and TRBJ2-3; D is perhaps TRBD2 (5 bases). Per the germline V gene, CDR1 is MGHRA and CDR2 is YSYEKL. V was shortened by 3 bases and J by 6 bases, with 19 bases between the two germline ends. The CDR3 spans 16 residues. The CDR3 region has the DNA TGCGCCAGCAGCCAGATGCCAGTTCCCTCGGGGGATACGCAGTATTTT. The encoded protein is CASSQMPVPSGDTQYF.

V gene TRBV29-1 combines with J gene TRBJ1-2; 7 nucleotides line up with TRBD1. V shed 3 bases and J 13 bases; nucleotides not matched to a gene: 8. CDR1 is SQVTM and CDR2 is ANQGSEA in the germline V gene. The CDR3 extends over 11 amino acids. CDR3 amino acids: CSVDRGRVSTF. CDR3 in DNA: TGCAGCGTTGATAGGGGGCGCGTGTCCACCTTC.

This clonotype was counted between two and nine times. The genes are TRBV4-1 and TRBJ1-2; possible D gene TRBD1, 5 bases. Trimming stripped 1 base from V and 8 bases from J, with 11 bases between. From germline, CDR1 is MGHRA and CDR2 YSYEKL. The CDR3 is made up of 13 amino acids. CDR3 DNA sequence: TGCGCCAGCAGCCAAGTTGGGGCTGGAGGCTACACCTTC. Translated: CASSQVGAGGYTF.

This clonotype was detected only a few times. The chain recombines TRBV9 with TRBJ2-5; D uncertain. The germline V gene encodes CDR1 SGDLS and CDR2 YYNGEE. V dropped 2 bases and J dropped 1 base, with 6 bases sitting between them. There are 13 residues in the CDR3. In DNA, the CDR3 is TGTGCCAGCAGCGTCGACTTCCAAGAGACCCAGTACTTC. Translated: CASSVDFQETQYF.

The sample holds a few counts of this clonotype. The chain carries TRBV5-1 and TRBJ2-1, with 7 nucleotides matching TRBD1. V shed 7 bases and J 8 bases; nucleotides not matched to a gene: 9. This CDR3 has 13 residues. Germline assignment: CDR1 SGHRS and CDR2 YFSETQ. In DNA form, the CDR3 reads TGCGCCAGCTCTAAGGGGGCTCGCGATGAGCAGTTCTTC. It specifies CASSKGARDEQFF.

The chain employs TRBV15 and TRBJ2-5, with D maybe TRBD1 (6 bases). V lost 5 bases and J 2 bases, leaving 6 bases between the germline ends. Germline lookup yields CDR1 LNHNV and CDR2 YYDKDF (reference sequence). This CDR3 has 12 residues. The CDR3 sequence: CATSGQQETQYF. In nucleotides, the CDR3 is TGTGCCACCAGCGGACAGCAAGAGACCCAGTACTTC. The full variable domain, rest sourced from reference TRBV15 and TRBJ2-5, is DAMVIQNPRYQVTQFGKPVTLSCSQTLNHNVMYWYQQKSSQAPKLLFHYYDKDFNNEADTPDNFQSRRPNTSFCFLDIRSPGLGDTAMYLCATSGQQETQYFGPGTRLLVL.

The chain is built from TRBV27 and TRBJ1-1; the D is unclear. CDR1 and CDR2 (germline): MNHEY, SMNVEV (reference sequence). This CDR3 has 13 residues. The V and J ends lost 6 bases and 0 bases respectively, with 8 bases between them. The CDR3, as DNA: TGTGCCAGCAGATCTGAGATGAACACTGAAGCTTTCTTT. Protein product: CASRSEMNTEAFF.

This clonotype was found a few times. The chain carries TRBV5-1 and TRBJ2-5; D uncertain. The ends were cut back, 4 bases at V and 2 bases at J, with 18 bases in the middle. There are 16 residues in the CDR3. The V gene's germline CDR1 is SGHRS and CDR2 YFSETQ. CDR3 sequence reads: CASSPYRRSPQETQYF. Here the CDR3 DNA reads TGCGCCAGCAGCCCCTATCGCAGGTCCCCGCAAGAGACCCAGTACTTC. The whole variable domain, filled in from reference TRBV5-1 and TRBJ2-5, reads KAGVTQTPRYLIKTRGQQVTLSCSPISGHRSVSWYQQTPGQGLQFLFEYFSETQRNKGNFPGRFSGRQFSNSRSEMNVSTLELGDSALYLCASSPYRRSPQETQYFGPGTRLLVL.

This clonotype was detected only a few times. This chain uses TRBV6-5 with TRBJ2-7; either TRBD1 or TRBD2 may supply D (5 bases each). Germline-derived CDR1 and CDR2 are MNHEY and SVGAGI. V was cut by 6 bases and J by 1 base, with 16 bases left in between. The CDR3 runs to 15 residues. The CDR3 protein is CASSPGAGGSYEQYF. In DNA form, the CDR3 reads TGTGCCAGCAGCCCCGGGGCCGGAGGATCCTACGAGCAGTACTTC.

The gene calls are TRBV6-5 and TRBJ1-2; no firm D call. The CDR3 is made up of 13 amino acids. V shed 0 bases and J shed 7 bases, with 9 bases lying between them. CDR1 is MNHEY, CDR2 SVGAGI, per germline. The CDR3 DNA reads as TGTGCCAGCAGTTACTCGGCCGGGAGTGGCTACACCTTC. It translates to CASSYSAGSGYTF.

This clonotype was counted at least ten times. The chain is built from TRBV10-3 and TRBJ2-1; D may be TRBD1 or TRBD2 (6 bases each). Germline CDR1 ENHRY, CDR2 SYGVKD. This CDR3 spans 12 amino acids. The V end lost 3 bases, the J end lost 9 bases, and 9 bases lay between the germline ends. The CDR3 here is CAISDRGREQFF. DNA of the CDR3: TGTGCCATCAGTGACCGGGGGCGTGAGCAGTTCTTC.

The rearrangement links TRBV15 to TRBJ2-7; possible D gene TRBD1, 5 bases. Germline V gene data show CDR1 as LNHNV and CDR2 as YYDKDF (reference sequence). V shed 0 bases and J shed 5 bases, with 8 bases lying between them. This CDR3 contains 13 residues. As DNA, the CDR3 is TGTGCCACCAGCAGAGATCCCAGGGACGAGCAGTACTTC. Translating gives CATSRDPRDEQYF.

V is TRBV7-2 and J is TRBJ2-7; TRBD2 aligns across 7 bases. Germline loops: CDR1 SGHTA, CDR2 FQGNSA. V dropped 4 bases and J dropped 1; count of bases not matched to a gene: 4. CDR3 size: 14 residues. CDR3 sequence: CASSSSGASYEQYF. The CDR3 DNA is TGTGCCAGCAGCTCGAGCGGGGCTTCCTACGAGCAGTACTTC.

The chain couples TRBV9 to TRBJ1-2, with 9 bases identical to TRBD1. This CDR3 spans 17 amino acids. The V gene end was trimmed by 1 base and the J gene end by 2 bases; junction bases not matched to a gene: 9. From germline, CDR1 is SGDLS and CDR2 YYNGEE. CDR3 DNA: TGTGCCAGCAGCGTAAGGGGACAGGGTTGGGGGAACTATGGCTACACCTTC. It is translated as CASSVRGQGWGNYGYTF. Looking up the rest from reference TRBV9 and TRBJ1-2 gives the full variable domain: DSGVTQTPKHLITATGQRVTLRCSPRSGDLSVYWYQQSLDQGLQFLIQYYNGEERAKGNILERFSAQQFPDLHSELNLSSLELGDSALYFCASSVRGQGWGNYGYTFGSGTRLTVV.